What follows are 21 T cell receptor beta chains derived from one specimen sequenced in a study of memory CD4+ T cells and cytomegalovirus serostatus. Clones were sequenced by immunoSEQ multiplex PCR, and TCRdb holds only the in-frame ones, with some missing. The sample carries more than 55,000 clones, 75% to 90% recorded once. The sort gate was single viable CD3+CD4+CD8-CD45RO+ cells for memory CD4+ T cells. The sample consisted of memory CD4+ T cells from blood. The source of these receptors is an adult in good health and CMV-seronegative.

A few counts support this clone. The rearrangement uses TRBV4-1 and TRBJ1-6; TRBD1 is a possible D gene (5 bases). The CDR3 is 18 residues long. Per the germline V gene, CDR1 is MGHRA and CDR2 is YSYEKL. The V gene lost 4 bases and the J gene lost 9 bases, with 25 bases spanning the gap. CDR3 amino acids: CASSRRWGREGSTSPLHF. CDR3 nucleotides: TGCGCCAGCAGCCGCCGATGGGGGAGGGAAGGGAGTACTTCACCCCTCCACTTT.

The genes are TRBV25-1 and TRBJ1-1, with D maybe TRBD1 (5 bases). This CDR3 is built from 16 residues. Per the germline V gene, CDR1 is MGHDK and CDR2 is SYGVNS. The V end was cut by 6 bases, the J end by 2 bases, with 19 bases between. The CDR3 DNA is TGTGCCAGCAGAACCGGGGCGCGGAACCCAAACACTGAAGCTTTCTTT. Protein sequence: CASRTGARNPNTEAFF.

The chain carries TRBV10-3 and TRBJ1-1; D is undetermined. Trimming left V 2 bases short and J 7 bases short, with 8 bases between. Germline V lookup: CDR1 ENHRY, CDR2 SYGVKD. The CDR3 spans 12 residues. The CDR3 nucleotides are TGTGCCATCAGTGAGGAGGCTTTTGAAGCTTTCTTT. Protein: CAISEEAFEAFF.

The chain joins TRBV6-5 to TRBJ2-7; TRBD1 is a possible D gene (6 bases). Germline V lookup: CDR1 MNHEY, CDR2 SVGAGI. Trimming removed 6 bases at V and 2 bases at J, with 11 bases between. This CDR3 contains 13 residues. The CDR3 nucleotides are TGTGCCAGCAGCCCGACAGGCGCCTACGAGCAGTACTTC. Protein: CASSPTGAYEQYF.

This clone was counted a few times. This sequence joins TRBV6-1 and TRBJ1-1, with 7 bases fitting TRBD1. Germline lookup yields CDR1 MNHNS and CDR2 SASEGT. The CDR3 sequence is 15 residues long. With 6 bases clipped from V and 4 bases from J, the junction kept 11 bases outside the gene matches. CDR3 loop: CASSAPVTGVTEAFF. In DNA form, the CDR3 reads TGTGCCAGCAGCGCGCCCGTAACAGGGGTCACTGAAGCTTTCTTT.

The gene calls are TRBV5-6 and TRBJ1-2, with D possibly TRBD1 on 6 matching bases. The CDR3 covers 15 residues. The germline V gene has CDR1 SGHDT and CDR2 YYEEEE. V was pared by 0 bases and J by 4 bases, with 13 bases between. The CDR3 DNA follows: TGTGCCAGCAGCTTGGCCCCCCAGGGGACCTATGGCTACACCTTC. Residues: CASSLAPQGTYGYTF.

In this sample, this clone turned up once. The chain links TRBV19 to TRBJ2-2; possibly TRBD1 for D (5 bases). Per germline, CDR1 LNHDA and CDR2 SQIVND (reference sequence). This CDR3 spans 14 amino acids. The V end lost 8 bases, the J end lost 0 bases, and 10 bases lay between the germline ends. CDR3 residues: CASGRGANTGELFF. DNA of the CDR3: TGTGCCAGTGGAAGGGGCGCGAACACCGGGGAGCTGTTTTTT.

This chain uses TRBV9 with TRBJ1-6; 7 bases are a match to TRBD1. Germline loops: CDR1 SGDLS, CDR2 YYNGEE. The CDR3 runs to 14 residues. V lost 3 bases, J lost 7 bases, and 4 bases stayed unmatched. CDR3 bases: TGTGCCAGCAGCGCGGTGGGACAGAATTCACCCCTCCACTTT. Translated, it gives CASSAVGQNSPLHF.

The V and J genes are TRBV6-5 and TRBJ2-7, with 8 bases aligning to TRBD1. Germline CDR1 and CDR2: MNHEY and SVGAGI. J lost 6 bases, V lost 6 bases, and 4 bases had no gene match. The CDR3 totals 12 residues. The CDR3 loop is CASRRQGSEQYF. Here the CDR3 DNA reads TGTGCCAGCAGGAGACAGGGGAGCGAGCAGTACTTC.

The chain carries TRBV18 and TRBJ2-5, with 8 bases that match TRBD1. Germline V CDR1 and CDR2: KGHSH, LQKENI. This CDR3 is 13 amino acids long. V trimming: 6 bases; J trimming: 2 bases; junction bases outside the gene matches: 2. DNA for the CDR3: TGTGCCAGCTCGCGGACAGGGCAAGAGACCCAGTACTTC. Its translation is CASSRTGQETQYF.

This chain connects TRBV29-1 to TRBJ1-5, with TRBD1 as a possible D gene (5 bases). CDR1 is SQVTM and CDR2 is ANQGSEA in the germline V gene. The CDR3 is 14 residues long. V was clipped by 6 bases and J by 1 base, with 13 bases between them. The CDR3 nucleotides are TGCAGCGTGGGGGGGACCGGGAGCAATCAGCCCCAGCATTTT. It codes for CSVGGTGSNQPQHF.

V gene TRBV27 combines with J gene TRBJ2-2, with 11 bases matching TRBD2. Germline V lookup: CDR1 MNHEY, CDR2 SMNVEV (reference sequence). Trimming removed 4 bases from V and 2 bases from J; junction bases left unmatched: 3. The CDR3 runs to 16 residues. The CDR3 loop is CASSSRLAGNTGELFF. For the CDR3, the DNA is TGTGCCAGCAGTTCACGACTAGCGGGAAACACCGGGGAGCTGTTTTTT.

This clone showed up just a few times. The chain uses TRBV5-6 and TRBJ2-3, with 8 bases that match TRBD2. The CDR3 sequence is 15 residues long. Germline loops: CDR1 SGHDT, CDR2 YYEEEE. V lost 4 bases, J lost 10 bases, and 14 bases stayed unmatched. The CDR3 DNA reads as TGTGCCAGCAGCATCCGACTAGCGCTTAGTTATGCGCAGTATTTT. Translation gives CASSIRLALSYAQYF. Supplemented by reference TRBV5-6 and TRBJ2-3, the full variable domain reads DAGVTQSPTHLIKTRGQQVTLRCSPKSGHDTVSWYQQALGQGPQFIFQYYEEEERQRGNFPDRFSGHQFPNYSSELNVNALLLGDSALYLCASSIRLALSYAQYFGPGTRLTVL.

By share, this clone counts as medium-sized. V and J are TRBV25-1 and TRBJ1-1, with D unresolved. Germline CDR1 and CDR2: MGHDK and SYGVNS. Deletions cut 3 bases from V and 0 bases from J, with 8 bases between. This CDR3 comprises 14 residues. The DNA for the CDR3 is TGTGCCAGCAGTGATCTCGAGGTGAACACTGAAGCTTTCTTT. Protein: CASSDLEVNTEAFF.

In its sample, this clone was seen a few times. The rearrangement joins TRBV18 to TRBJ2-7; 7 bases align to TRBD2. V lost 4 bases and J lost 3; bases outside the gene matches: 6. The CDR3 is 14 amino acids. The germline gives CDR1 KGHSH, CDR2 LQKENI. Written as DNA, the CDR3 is TGTGCCAGCTCACTCGGACTAGATGGCTACGAGCAGTACTTC. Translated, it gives CASSLGLDGYEQYF.

In DNA form, the CDR3 reads TGTGCCAGCAGCCGGGACTTCGCCTACGAGCAGTACTTC. Its protein product is CASSRDFAYEQYF. The chain is built from TRBV5-6 and TRBJ2-7; TRBD2 is a possible D gene (6 bases). The CDR3 has 13 amino acids. Germline CDR1 SGHDT, CDR2 YYEEEE. Trimming left V 4 bases short and J 2 bases short, with 10 bases between.

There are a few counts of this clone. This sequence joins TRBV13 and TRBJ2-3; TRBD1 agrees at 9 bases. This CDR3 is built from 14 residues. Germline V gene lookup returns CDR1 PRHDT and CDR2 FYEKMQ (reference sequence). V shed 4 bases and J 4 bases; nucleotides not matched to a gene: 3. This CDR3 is CASSWTGAADTQYF. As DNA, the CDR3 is TGTGCCAGCAGCTGGACAGGGGCTGCAGATACGCAGTATTTT.

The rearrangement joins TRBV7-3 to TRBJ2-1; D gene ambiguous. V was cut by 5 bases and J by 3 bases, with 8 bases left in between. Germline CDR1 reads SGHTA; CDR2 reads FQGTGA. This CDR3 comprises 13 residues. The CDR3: CASSRGSYNEQFF. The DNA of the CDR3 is TGTGCCAGCAGCCGCGGCAGCTACAATGAGCAGTTCTTC.

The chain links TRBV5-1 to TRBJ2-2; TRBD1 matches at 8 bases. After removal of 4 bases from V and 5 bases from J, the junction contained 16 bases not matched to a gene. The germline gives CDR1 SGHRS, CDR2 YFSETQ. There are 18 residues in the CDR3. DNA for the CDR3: TGCGCCAGCAGCCCGGGACAGGACATCGTTTCATTGACCGGGGAGCTGTTTTTT. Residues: CASSPGQDIVSLTGELFF.

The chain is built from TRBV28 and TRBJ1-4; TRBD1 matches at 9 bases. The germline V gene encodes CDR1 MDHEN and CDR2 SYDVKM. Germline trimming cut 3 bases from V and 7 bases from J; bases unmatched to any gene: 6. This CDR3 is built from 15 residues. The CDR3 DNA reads TGTGCCAGCAGTTTTTCCGGGACAGGGCTTGAAAAACTGTTTTTT. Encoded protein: CASSFSGTGLEKLFF.

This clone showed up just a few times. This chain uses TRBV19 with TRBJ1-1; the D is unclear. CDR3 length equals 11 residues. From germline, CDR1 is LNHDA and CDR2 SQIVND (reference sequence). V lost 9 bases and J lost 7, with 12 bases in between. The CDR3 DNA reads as TGTGCCAGCCAGATGATGGGTGAAGCTTTCTTT. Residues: CASQMMGEAFF.